A selection of T cell receptor beta chains follows, all from one sample in a study of blood T cells in healthy people across ages. TCRdb re-derived calls from the 5' RACE reads in MiXCR, one entry per CDR3 protein. The sample contains roughly 800,000 distinct CDR3 sequences, 58% of which appear only once. The specimen sequenced was blood. All receptors derive from a young man in good health. Both conserved end residues are part of each CDR3. D genes are given only for firm matches. The size of a clone is reported for some rows only, either as once, few or many, or as a class for expanded clones.

clone size: few
J gene: TRBJ1-5
D gene: .
V gene: TRBV12-3/TRBV12-4
CDR3 protein: CASSPPGDPWQPQHF
CDR3 DNA: TGTGCCAGCAGCCCACCAGGGGACCCTTGGCAGCCCCAGCATTTT

clone size: .
J gene: TRBJ1-1
D gene: TRBD1
V gene: TRBV20-1
CDR3 protein: CSASLHRGDRAEAFF
CDR3 DNA: TGCAGTGCTAGTCTGCACAGGGGGGATCGGGCTGAAGCTTTCTTT

clone size: .
J gene: TRBJ2-5
D gene: .
V gene: TRBV10-3
CDR3 protein: CAISESMAREQYF
CDR3 DNA: TGTGCCATCAGTGAGTCAATGGCACGGGAGCAGTACTTC

clone size: .
J gene: TRBJ1-6
D gene: .
V gene: TRBV28
CDR3 protein: CASSLLRGGNSPLHF
CDR3 DNA: TGTGCCAGCAGTCTCCTAAGGGGCGGCAATTCACCCCTCCACTTT

clone size: .
J gene: TRBJ2-5
D gene: TRBD2
V gene: TRBV29-1
CDR3 protein: CSVVIGTSGMNEQYF
CDR3 DNA: TGCAGCGTTGTGATAGGGACTAGCGGGATGAATGAGCAGTACTTC

clone size: .
J gene: TRBJ2-7
D gene: .
V gene: TRBV6-6
CDR3 protein: CASSPTGNRRYF
CDR3 DNA: TGTGCCAGCAGTCCTACAGGGAATCGGCGGTACTTC

clone size: .
J gene: TRBJ1-4
D gene: TRBD1
V gene: TRBV4-2
CDR3 protein: CASSQDQGQNEKLFF
CDR3 DNA: TGTGCCAGCAGCCAAGACCAGGGACAGAATGAAAAACTGTTTTTT

clone size: few
J gene: TRBJ2-5
D gene: .
V gene: TRBV4-2
CDR3 protein: CASSHPGTSQETQYF
CDR3 DNA: TGTGCCAGCAGCCACCCCGGGACATCCCAAGAGACCCAGTACTTC

clone size: .
J gene: TRBJ1-4
D gene: .
V gene: TRBV4-3
CDR3 protein: CASSQTLQEKLFF
CDR3 DNA: TGCGCCAGCAGCCAGACACTACAGGAAAAACTGTTTTTT

clone size: few
J gene: TRBJ2-3
D gene: TRBD2
V gene: TRBV20-1
CDR3 protein: CSAREAGGRDTQYF
CDR3 DNA: TGCAGTGCTAGAGAAGCGGGGGGGCGGGATACGCAGTATTTT

clone size: .
J gene: TRBJ2-3
D gene: TRBD2
V gene: TRBV11-2
CDR3 protein: CASSSRGGIFTDTQYF
CDR3 DNA: TGTGCCAGCAGCTCCCGCGGGGGAATATTCACAGATACGCAGTATTTT

clone size: .
J gene: TRBJ2-7
D gene: TRBD2
V gene: TRBV7-2
CDR3 protein: CASRRASGGGEQYF
CDR3 DNA: TGTGCCAGCAGGCGGGCTAGCGGGGGGGGCGAGCAGTACTTC

clone size: few
J gene: TRBJ1-6
D gene: .
V gene: TRBV4-2
CDR3 protein: CASSPGRWNSPLHF
CDR3 DNA: TGTGCCAGCAGCCCGGGCAGGTGGAATTCACCCCTCCACTTT

clone size: few
J gene: TRBJ2-5
D gene: .
V gene: TRBV7-3
CDR3 protein: CASSLRGPPQETQYF
CDR3 DNA: TGTGCCAGCAGCTTACGCGGGCCCCCTCAAGAGACCCAGTACTTC

clone size: few
J gene: TRBJ1-2
D gene: .
V gene: TRBV6-1
CDR3 protein: CASSVTDGYTF
CDR3 DNA: TGTGCCAGCAGTGTTACGGATGGCTACACCTTC

clone size: .
J gene: TRBJ2-5
D gene: TRBD2
V gene: TRBV7-8
CDR3 protein: CASSSGLAGYETQYF
CDR3 DNA: TGTGCCAGCAGCTCCGGACTAGCGGGATATGAGACCCAGTACTTC

clone size: .
J gene: TRBJ1-4
D gene: TRBD1
V gene: TRBV20-1
CDR3 protein: CSAADRAQEELFF
CDR3 DNA: TGCAGTGCCGCGGACAGGGCACAAGAAGAACTGTTTTTT

clone size: .
J gene: TRBJ2-7
D gene: TRBD1
V gene: TRBV6-6
CDR3 protein: CASRLGQGANYEQYF
CDR3 DNA: TGTGCCAGCAGACTTGGACAGGGGGCTAACTACGAGCAGTACTTC

clone size: .
J gene: TRBJ2-1
D gene: .
V gene: TRBV7-2
CDR3 protein: CASSLSPRRDEQFF
CDR3 DNA: TGTGCCAGCAGCTTATCCCCGCGGAGGGATGAGCAGTTCTTC

clone size: few
J gene: TRBJ1-2
D gene: .
V gene: TRBV29-1
CDR3 protein: CSVGAGYTF
CDR3 DNA: TGCAGCGTTGGGGCTGGCTACACCTTC

clone size: few
J gene: TRBJ1-1
D gene: TRBD1
V gene: TRBV5-1
CDR3 protein: CASSLVGQGATEAFF
CDR3 DNA: TGCGCCAGCAGCTTGGTCGGACAGGGGGCGACTGAAGCTTTCTTT

clone size: .
J gene: TRBJ2-5
D gene: TRBD1
V gene: TRBV28
CDR3 protein: CASSLGTEEETQYF
CDR3 DNA: TGTGCCAGCAGTTTAGGGACAGAAGAAGAGACCCAGTACTTC

clone size: .
J gene: TRBJ1-1
D gene: .
V gene: TRBV6-5
CDR3 protein: CASTKELYQNTEAFF
CDR3 DNA: TGTGCCAGCACCAAGGAATTGTATCAGAACACTGAAGCTTTCTTT

clone size: few
J gene: TRBJ2-5
D gene: .
V gene: TRBV9
CDR3 protein: CASSTPVRGEETQYF
CDR3 DNA: TGTGCCAGCAGCACCCCAGTCAGGGGGGAAGAGACCCAGTACTTC

clone size: few
J gene: TRBJ1-5
D gene: TRBD1
V gene: TRBV4-2
CDR3 protein: CASSQWDRGEDQPQHF
CDR3 DNA: TGTGCCAGCAGCCAGTGGGACAGGGGAGAGGATCAGCCCCAGCATTTT

clone size: .
J gene: TRBJ2-7
D gene: TRBD1
V gene: TRBV7-2
CDR3 protein: CASSSTGTGGEEYF
CDR3 DNA: TGTGCCAGCAGCTCGACTGGGACAGGGGGCGAGGAGTACTTC

clone size: .
J gene: TRBJ2-5
D gene: .
V gene: TRBV3-1
CDR3 protein: CASSQAGDRETQYF
CDR3 DNA: TGTGCCAGCAGCCAAGCAGGGGATCGGGAGACCCAGTACTTC

clone size: few
J gene: TRBJ1-2
D gene: .
V gene: TRBV29-1
CDR3 protein: CSVDTGGYTF
CDR3 DNA: TGCAGCGTTGACACTGGTGGCTACACCTTC

clone size: few
J gene: TRBJ2-7
D gene: .
V gene: TRBV20-1
CDR3 protein: CSVMPRGTALYEQYF
CDR3 DNA: TGCAGTGTCATGCCTCGCGGGACCGCACTCTACGAGCAGTACTTC

clone size: many
J gene: TRBJ2-4
D gene: .
V gene: TRBV5-1
CDR3 protein: CASSPSGTDIQYF
CDR3 DNA: TGCGCCAGCAGCCCGTCCGGGACCGACATTCAGTACTTC

clone size: few
J gene: TRBJ2-3
D gene: TRBD2
V gene: TRBV5-6
CDR3 protein: CASSFSRASGTDTQYF
CDR3 DNA: TGTGCCAGCAGCTTTTCAAGAGCTAGCGGAACAGATACGCAGTATTTT

clone size: few
J gene: TRBJ2-3
D gene: TRBD2
V gene: TRBV29-1
CDR3 protein: CSVDGGRTDTQYF
CDR3 DNA: TGCAGCGTTGACGGCGGGAGAACAGATACGCAGTATTTT

clone size: .
J gene: TRBJ2-7
D gene: TRBD2
V gene: TRBV3-1
CDR3 protein: CASSQAGLAGAYEQYF
CDR3 DNA: TGTGCCAGCAGCCAGGCAGGACTAGCAGGTGCCTACGAGCAGTACTTC

clone size: .
J gene: TRBJ2-7
D gene: .
V gene: TRBV2
CDR3 protein: CASSEASFSYEQYF
CDR3 DNA: TGTGCCAGCAGTGAGGCTAGCTTCAGCTACGAGCAGTACTTC

clone size: few
J gene: TRBJ2-5
D gene: .
V gene: TRBV9
CDR3 protein: CASSVFGAVQGETQYF
CDR3 DNA: TGTGCCAGCAGCGTTTTTGGAGCGGTTCAAGGGGAGACCCAGTACTTC

clone size: .
J gene: TRBJ1-1
D gene: .
V gene: TRBV5-6
CDR3 protein: CASSLRVEPTRGAFF
CDR3 DNA: TGTGCCAGCAGCCTGAGAGTTGAACCAACCCGTGGAGCTTTCTTT

clone size: .
J gene: TRBJ2-1
D gene: .
V gene: TRBV20-1
CDR3 protein: CSARVGLPSYNEQFF
CDR3 DNA: TGCAGTGCTAGGGTGGGTCTGCCCTCCTACAATGAGCAGTTCTTC

clone size: .
J gene: TRBJ2-7
D gene: .
V gene: TRBV27
CDR3 protein: CASSQGGLLRPFSYEQYF
CDR3 DNA: TGTGCCAGCAGCCAGGGGGGGCTGCTACGCCCCTTCTCCTACGAGCAGTACTTC

clone size: .
J gene: TRBJ2-7
D gene: TRBD2
V gene: TRBV5-1
CDR3 protein: CASSVSGMPYEQYF
CDR3 DNA: TGCGCCAGCAGCGTTAGCGGGATGCCCTACGAGCAGTACTTC

clone size: .
J gene: TRBJ1-5
D gene: .
V gene: TRBV24-1
CDR3 protein: CATRGSTNQPQHF
CDR3 DNA: TGTGCCACCAGGGGATCAACTAATCAGCCCCAGCATTTT

clone size: few
J gene: TRBJ2-5
D gene: TRBD2
V gene: TRBV20-1
CDR3 protein: CSANGAGGRQTQYF
CDR3 DNA: TGCAGTGCTAACGGGGCGGGGGGGCGACAGACCCAGTACTTC

clone size: .
J gene: TRBJ1-2
D gene: .
V gene: TRBV20-1
CDR3 protein: CSARGQKRNGYTF
CDR3 DNA: TGCAGTGCTAGAGGCCAAAAAAGGAATGGCTACACCTTC

clone size: .
J gene: TRBJ1-4
D gene: .
V gene: TRBV4-3
CDR3 protein: CASSQNSRAGDEKLFF
CDR3 DNA: TGCGCCAGCAGCCAAAACAGTAGGGCAGGAGATGAAAAACTGTTTTTT

clone size: .
J gene: TRBJ1-2
D gene: TRBD1
V gene: TRBV3-1
CDR3 protein: CASSQTWTGIHGYTF
CDR3 DNA: TGTGCCAGCAGCCAAACCTGGACAGGGATCCATGGCTACACCTTC

clone size: many
J gene: TRBJ1-6
D gene: TRBD1
V gene: TRBV5-6
CDR3 protein: CASSRDSYSPLHF
CDR3 DNA: TGTGCCAGCAGCCGGGACAGCTATTCACCCCTCCACTTT

clone size: .
J gene: TRBJ2-1
D gene: .
V gene: TRBV10-1
CDR3 protein: CASSRDPSSYNKQFF
CDR3 DNA: TGCGCCAGCAGTCGGGACCCGAGCTCCTACAATAAGCAGTTCTTC

clone size: .
J gene: TRBJ2-7
D gene: .
V gene: TRBV28
CDR3 protein: CASSGVNTYEQYF
CDR3 DNA: TGTGCCAGCAGTGGGGTTAACACCTACGAGCAGTACTTC

clone size: few
J gene: TRBJ2-3
D gene: TRBD2
V gene: TRBV12-5
CDR3 protein: CASGLGSGIEGTDTQYF
CDR3 DNA: TGTGCTAGTGGTTTGGGTAGCGGGATTGAGGGCACAGATACGCAGTATTTT

clone size: few
J gene: TRBJ2-1
D gene: TRBD1
V gene: TRBV5-1
CDR3 protein: CASSFDRVHNEQFF
CDR3 DNA: TGCGCCAGCAGCTTTGACAGGGTCCACAATGAGCAGTTCTTC

clone size: few
J gene: TRBJ1-1
D gene: TRBD1
V gene: TRBV7-9
CDR3 protein: CTISRQGGNTEAFF
CDR3 DNA: TGCACCATATCTAGACAGGGGGGAAACACTGAAGCTTTCTTT